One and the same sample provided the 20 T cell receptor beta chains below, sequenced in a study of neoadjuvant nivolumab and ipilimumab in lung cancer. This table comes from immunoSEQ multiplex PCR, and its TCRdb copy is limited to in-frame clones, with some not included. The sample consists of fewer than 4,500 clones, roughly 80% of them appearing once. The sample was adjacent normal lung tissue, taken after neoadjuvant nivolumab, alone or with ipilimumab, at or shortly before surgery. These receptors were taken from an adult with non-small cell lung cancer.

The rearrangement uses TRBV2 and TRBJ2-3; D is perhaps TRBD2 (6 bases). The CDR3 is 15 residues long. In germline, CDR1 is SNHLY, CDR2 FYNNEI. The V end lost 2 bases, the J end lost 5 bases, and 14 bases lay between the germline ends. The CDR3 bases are TGTGCCAGCAGTGAAAATCCGGGAGTGGGAGATACGCAGTATTTT. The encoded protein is CASSENPGVGDTQYF.

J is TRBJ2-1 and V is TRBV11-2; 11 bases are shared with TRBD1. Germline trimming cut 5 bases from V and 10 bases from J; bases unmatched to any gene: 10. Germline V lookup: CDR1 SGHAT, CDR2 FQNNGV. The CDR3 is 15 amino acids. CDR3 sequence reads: CASSTGQGAWVEQFF. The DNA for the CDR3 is TGTGCCAGCAGCACAGGACAGGGGGCTTGGGTCGAGCAGTTCTTC.

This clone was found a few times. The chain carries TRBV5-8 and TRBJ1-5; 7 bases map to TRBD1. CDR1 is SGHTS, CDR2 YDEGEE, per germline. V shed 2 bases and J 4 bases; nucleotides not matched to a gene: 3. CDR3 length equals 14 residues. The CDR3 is CASSFDRVNQPQHF. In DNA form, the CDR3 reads TGTGCCAGCAGCTTTGACAGGGTGAATCAGCCCCAGCATTTT. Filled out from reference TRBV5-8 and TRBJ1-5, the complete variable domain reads EAGVTQSPTHLIKTRGQQATLRCSPISGHTSVYWYQQALGLGLQFLLWYDEGEERNRGNFPPRFSGRQFPNYSSELNVNALELEDSALYLCASSFDRVNQPQHFGDGTRLSIL.

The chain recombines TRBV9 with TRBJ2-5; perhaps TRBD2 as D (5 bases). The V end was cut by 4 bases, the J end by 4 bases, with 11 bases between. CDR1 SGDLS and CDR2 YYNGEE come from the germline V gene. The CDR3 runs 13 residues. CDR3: CASSPRTGETQYF. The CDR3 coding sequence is TGTGCCAGCAGCCCCAGGACTGGAGAGACCCAGTACTTC.

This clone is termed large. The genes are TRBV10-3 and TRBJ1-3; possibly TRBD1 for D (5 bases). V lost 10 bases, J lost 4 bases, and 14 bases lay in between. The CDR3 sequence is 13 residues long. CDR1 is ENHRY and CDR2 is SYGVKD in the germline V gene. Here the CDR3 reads CATTGTQGNTIYF. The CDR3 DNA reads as TGTGCCACCACCGGGACCCAGGGAAACACCATATATTTT.

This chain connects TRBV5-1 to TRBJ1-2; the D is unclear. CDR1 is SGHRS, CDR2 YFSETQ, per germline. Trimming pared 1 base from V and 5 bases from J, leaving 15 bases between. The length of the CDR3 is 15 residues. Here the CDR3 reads CASSLTQGDVYGYTF. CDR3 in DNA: TGCGCCAGCAGCTTGACCCAAGGAGACGTTTATGGCTACACCTTC.

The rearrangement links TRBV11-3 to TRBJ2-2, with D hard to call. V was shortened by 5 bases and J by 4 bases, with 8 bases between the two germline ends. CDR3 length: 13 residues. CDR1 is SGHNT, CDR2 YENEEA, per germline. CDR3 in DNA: TGTGCCAGCAGCCTCGAGTCCACCGGGGAGCTGTTTTTT. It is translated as CASSLESTGELFF.

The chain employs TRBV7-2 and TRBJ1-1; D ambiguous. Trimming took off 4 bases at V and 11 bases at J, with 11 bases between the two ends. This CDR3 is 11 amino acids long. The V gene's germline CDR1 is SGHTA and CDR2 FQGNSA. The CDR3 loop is CASSSPYEAFF. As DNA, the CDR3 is TGTGCCAGCAGCTCCCCATACGAGGCTTTCTTT.

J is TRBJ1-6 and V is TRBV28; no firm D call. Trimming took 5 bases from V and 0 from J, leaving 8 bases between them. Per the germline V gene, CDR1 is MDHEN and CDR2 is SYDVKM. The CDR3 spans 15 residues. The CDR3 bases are TGTGCCAGCAGTGCTCTAAGCTCCTATAATTCACCCCTCCACTTT. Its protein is CASSALSSYNSPLHF.

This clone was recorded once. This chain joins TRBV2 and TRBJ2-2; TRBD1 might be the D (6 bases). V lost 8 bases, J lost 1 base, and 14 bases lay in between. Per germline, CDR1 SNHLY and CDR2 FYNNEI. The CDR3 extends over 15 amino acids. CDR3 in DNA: TGTGCCAGCGGCGACAGGAGGCTGAACACCGGGGAGCTGTTTTTT. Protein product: CASGDRRLNTGELFF.

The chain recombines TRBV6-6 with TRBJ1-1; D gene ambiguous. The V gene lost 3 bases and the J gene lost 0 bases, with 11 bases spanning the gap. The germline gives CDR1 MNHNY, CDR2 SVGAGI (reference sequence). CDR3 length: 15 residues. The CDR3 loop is CASSYSDGLNTEAFF. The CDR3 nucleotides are TGTGCCAGCAGTTATTCGGACGGGCTGAACACTGAAGCTTTCTTT.

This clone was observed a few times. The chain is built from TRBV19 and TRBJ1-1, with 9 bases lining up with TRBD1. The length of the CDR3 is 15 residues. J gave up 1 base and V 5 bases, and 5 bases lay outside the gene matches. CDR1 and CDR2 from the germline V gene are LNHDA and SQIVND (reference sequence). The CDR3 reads CASSWQDRGNTEAFF. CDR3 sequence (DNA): TGTGCCAGTAGTTGGCAGGACAGGGGGAACACTGAAGCTTTCTTT.

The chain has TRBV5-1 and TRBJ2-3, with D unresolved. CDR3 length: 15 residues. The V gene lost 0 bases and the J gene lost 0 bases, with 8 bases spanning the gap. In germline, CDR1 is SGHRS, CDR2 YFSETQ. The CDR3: CASSLGDTSTDTQYF. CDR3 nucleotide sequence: TGCGCCAGCAGCTTGGGTGACACTAGCACAGATACGCAGTATTTT. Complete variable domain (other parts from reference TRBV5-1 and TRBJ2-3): KAGVTQTPRYLIKTRGQQVTLSCSPISGHRSVSWYQQTPGQGLQFLFEYFSETQRNKGNFPGRFSGRQFSNSRSEMNVSTLELGDSALYLCASSLGDTSTDTQYFGPGTRLTVL.

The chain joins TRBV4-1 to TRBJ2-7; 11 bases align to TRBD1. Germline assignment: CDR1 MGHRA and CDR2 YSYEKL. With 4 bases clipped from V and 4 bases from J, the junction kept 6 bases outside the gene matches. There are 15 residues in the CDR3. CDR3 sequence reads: CASSPGQGADYEQYF. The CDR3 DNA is TGCGCCAGCAGCCCCGGACAGGGGGCGGATTACGAGCAGTACTTC.

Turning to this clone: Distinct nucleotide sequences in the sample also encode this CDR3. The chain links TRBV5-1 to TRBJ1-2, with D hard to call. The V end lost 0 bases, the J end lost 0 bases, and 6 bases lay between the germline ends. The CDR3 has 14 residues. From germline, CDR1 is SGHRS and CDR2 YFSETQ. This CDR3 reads CASSLESPNYGYTF. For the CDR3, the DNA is TGCGCCAGCAGCTTGGAGAGTCCTAACTATGGCTACACCTTC. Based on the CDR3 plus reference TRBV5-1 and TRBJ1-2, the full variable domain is KAGVTQTPRYLIKTRGQQVTLSCSPISGHRSVSWYQQTPGQGLQFLFEYFSETQRNKGNFPGRFSGRQFSNSRSEMNVSTLELGDSALYLCASSLESPNYGYTFGSGTRLTVV.

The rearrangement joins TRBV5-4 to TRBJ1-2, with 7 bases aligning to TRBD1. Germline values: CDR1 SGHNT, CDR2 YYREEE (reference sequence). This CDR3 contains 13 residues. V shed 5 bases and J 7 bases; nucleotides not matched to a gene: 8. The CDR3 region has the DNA TGTGCCAGCAGAAATACAGGGGATTCTGGCTACACCTTC. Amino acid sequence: CASRNTGDSGYTF.

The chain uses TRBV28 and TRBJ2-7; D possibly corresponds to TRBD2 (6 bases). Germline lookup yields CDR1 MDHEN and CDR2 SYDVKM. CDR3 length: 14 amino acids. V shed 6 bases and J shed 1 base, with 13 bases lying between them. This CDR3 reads CASRGGGLSYEQYF. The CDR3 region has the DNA TGTGCCAGCAGGGGTGGGGGACTTTCCTACGAGCAGTACTTC.

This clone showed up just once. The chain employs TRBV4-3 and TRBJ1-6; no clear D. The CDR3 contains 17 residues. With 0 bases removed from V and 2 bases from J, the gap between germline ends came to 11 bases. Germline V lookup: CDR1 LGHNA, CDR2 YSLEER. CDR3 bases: TGCGCCAGCAGCCAAGAGGCGACGGGCGCCTATAATTCACCCCTCCACTTT. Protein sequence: CASSQEATGAYNSPLHF.

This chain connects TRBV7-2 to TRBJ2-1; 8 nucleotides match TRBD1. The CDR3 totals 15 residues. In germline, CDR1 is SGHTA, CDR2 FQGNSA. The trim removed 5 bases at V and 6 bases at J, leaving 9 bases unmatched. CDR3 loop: CASSLVGGQANEQFF. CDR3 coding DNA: TGTGCCAGCAGCCTAGTCGGGGGACAGGCCAATGAGCAGTTCTTC.

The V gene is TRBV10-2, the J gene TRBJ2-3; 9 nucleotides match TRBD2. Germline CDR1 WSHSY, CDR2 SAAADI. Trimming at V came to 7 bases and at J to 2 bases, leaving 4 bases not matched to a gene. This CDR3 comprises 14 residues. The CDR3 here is CASKERGATDTQYF. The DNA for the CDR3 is TGCGCCAGCAAGGAGCGGGGGGCCACAGATACGCAGTATTTT.